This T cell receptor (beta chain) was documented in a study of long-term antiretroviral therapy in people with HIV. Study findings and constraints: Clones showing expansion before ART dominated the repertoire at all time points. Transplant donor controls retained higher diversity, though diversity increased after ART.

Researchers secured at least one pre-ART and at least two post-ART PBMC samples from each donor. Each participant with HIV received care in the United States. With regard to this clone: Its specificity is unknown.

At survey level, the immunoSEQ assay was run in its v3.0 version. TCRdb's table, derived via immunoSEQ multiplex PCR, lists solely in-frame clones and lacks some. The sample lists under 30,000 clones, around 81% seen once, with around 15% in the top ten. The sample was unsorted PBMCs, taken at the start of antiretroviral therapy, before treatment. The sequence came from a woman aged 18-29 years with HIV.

The CDR3 loop is CASSPSFDEQFF. The CDR3 DNA reads as TGTGCCAGCAGCCCCTCTTTCGATGAGCAGTTCTTC. The J gene is TRBJ2-1, the V gene TRBV6-6, with no clear D. The CDR3 has 12 residues. V dropped 6 bases and J dropped 8 bases, with 11 bases sitting between them. Germline loops: CDR1 MNHNY, CDR2 SVGAGI (reference sequence).